Listed here are 15 T cell receptor beta chains from one sample, sequenced in a study of shared clonotypes between healthy human individuals. Sequencing used immunoSEQ multiplex PCR; TCRdb keeps in-frame clones, though not all of them. The repertoire consists of over 400,000 clones, with roughly 95% occurring once and the leading ten covering about 0.067%. The sample consisted of naive CD4+ T cells sorted from blood. Described subset: CD45RA+ positively selected. The receptor source for this set is a woman younger than 45 in good health.

The chain carries TRBV30 and TRBJ2-5; 11 bases match TRBD2. After removal of 0 bases from V and 5 bases from J, the junction contained 14 bases not matched to a gene. Looked up from germline, CDR1 is GTSNPN and CDR2 is SVGIG (reference sequence). The CDR3 has 18 amino acids. CDR3 in amino acids: CAWSVSRTSGSPKETQYF. CDR3 sequence (DNA): TGTGCCTGGAGTGTATCGAGGACTAGCGGGTCCCCCAAGGAGACCCAGTACTTC. Complete variable domain (other parts from reference TRBV30 and TRBJ2-5): SQTIHQWPATLVQPVGSPLSLECTVEGTSNPNLYWYRQAAGRGLQLLFYSVGIGQISSEVPQNLSASRPQDRQFILSSKKLLLSDSGFYLCAWSVSRTSGSPKETQYFGPGTRLLVL.

J is TRBJ2-7 and V is TRBV6-6; D may be TRBD1 or TRBD2 (5 bases each). Germline V lookup: CDR1 MNHNY, CDR2 SVGAGI (reference sequence). The V end was cut by 6 bases, the J end by 3 bases, with 21 bases between. The CDR3 contains 16 residues. The CDR3 DNA is TGTGCCAGCAGCCCTAGGGTCCGGGGCCAAATCTACGAGCAGTACTTC. Protein sequence: CASSPRVRGQIYEQYF.

The V call is TRBV5-6, the J call TRBJ1-1; a weak D match, TRBD1 (6 bases). Trimming shortened V by 4 bases and J by 2 bases, and 12 bases separated the two germline ends. This CDR3 is 14 amino acids long. CDR1 and CDR2 from the germline V gene are SGHDT and YYEEEE. CDR3 nucleotide sequence: TGTGCCAGCAGCAAGGGCAGGGGAAACACTGAAGCTTTCTTT. It is translated as CASSKGRGNTEAFF.

The CDR3 spells CASSKGTSYEQYF. CDR3 DNA: TGTGCCAGCAGCAAGGGGACGTCCTACGAGCAGTACTTC. The V gene is TRBV7-9, the J gene TRBJ2-7; the D call may be TRBD1 or TRBD2 (5 bases each). CDR1 and CDR2 (germline): SEHNR, FQNEAQ (reference sequence). Between the trimmed V and J ends, which lost 5 bases and 1 base, there was a span of 9 bases. The length of the CDR3 is 13 residues. The full variable domain, with the rest looked up from reference TRBV7-9 and TRBJ2-7, is DTGVSQNPRHKITKRGQNVTFRCDPISEHNRLYWYRQTLGQGPEFLTYFQNEAQLEKSRLLSDRFSAERPKGSFSTLEIQRTEQGDSAMYLCASSKGTSYEQYFGPGTRLTVT.

The chain carries TRBV5-1 and TRBJ2-1; no clear D gene. The V gene lost 0 bases and the J gene lost 1 base, with 11 bases spanning the gap. This CDR3 has 16 residues. Per germline, CDR1 SGHRS and CDR2 YFSETQ. CDR3 DNA: TGCGCCAGCAGCTTGGTCGGGTCGAGGTCCTACAATGAGCAGTTCTTC. It translates to CASSLVGSRSYNEQFF.

This chain joins TRBV6-5 and TRBJ1-3; D uncertain. From germline, CDR1 is MNHEY and CDR2 SVGAGI. Trimming left V 6 bases short and J 5 bases short, with 14 bases between. CDR3 length equals 14 residues. CDR3 region: CASSQKLGRNTIYF. As DNA, the CDR3 is TGTGCCAGCAGCCAGAAATTGGGTAGAAACACCATATATTTT.

The V and J genes are TRBV28 and TRBJ2-4; 7 nucleotides align to TRBD1. CDR3 length: 15 amino acids. CDR1 is MDHEN, CDR2 SYDVKM, per germline. V lost 5 bases and J lost 6; bases outside the gene matches: 10. In DNA form, the CDR3 reads TGTGCCAGCAGTAGACACAGGGGATCGGGAAACATTCAGTACTTC. Protein product: CASSRHRGSGNIQYF.

In this sample, this clone turned up once. The V call is TRBV28, the J call TRBJ2-1; 9 bases fit TRBD1. The germline gives CDR1 MDHEN, CDR2 SYDVKM. J lost 8 bases, V lost 1 base, and 6 bases had no gene match. This CDR3 has 15 amino acids. In DNA form, the CDR3 reads TGTGCCAGCAGTTTATTACAGGGGGCTAGGGATGAGCAGTTCTTC. Protein: CASSLLQGARDEQFF.

The chain uses TRBV10-3 and TRBJ1-4; D possibly corresponds to TRBD1 (6 bases). CDR1 and CDR2 (germline): ENHRY, SYGVKD. The length of the CDR3 is 13 residues. Trimming shortened V by 8 bases and J by 11 bases, and 18 bases separated the two germline ends. CDR3 nucleotides: TGTGCCATCCGCCGACCGGGACATGGGAAACTGTTTTTT. It codes for CAIRRPGHGKLFF.

CDR3 DNA: TGTGCCAGCAGGGTACAGGGGCTCGGCTATGGCTACACCTTC. It encodes CASRVQGLGYGYTF. The rearrangement links TRBV2 to TRBJ1-2; 7 nucleotides agree with TRBD1. The CDR3 has 14 amino acids. The ends lost 6 bases at V and 4 bases at J; junction bases unmatched: 8. Germline V gene lookup returns CDR1 SNHLY and CDR2 FYNNEI.

This rearrangement joins TRBV4-1 to TRBJ2-7; the D gene is possibly TRBD2 (6 bases). Germline assignment: CDR1 MGHRA and CDR2 YSYEKL. Trimming removed 2 bases at V and 0 bases at J, with 11 bases between. This CDR3 is 15 amino acids long. The CDR3, as DNA: TGCGCCAGCAGCCAAATCGCGGGAAACTCCTACGAGCAGTACTTC. This translates into CASSQIAGNSYEQYF.

This chain connects TRBV25-1 to TRBJ1-1, with 7 bases fitting TRBD1. Germline V gene sequence: CDR1 MGHDK, CDR2 SYGVNS. The CDR3 has 15 amino acids. J lost 1 base, V lost 0 bases, and 2 bases had no gene match. CDR3 in amino acids: CASSEYGDRNTEAFF. CDR3 DNA: TGTGCCAGCAGTGAATATGGGGACAGGAACACTGAAGCTTTCTTT.

As concerns this clone: Additional DNA sequences in this sample encode the identical CDR3. This rearrangement joins TRBV5-1 to TRBJ1-1, with D unclear. The CDR3 has 13 residues. V lost 2 bases and J lost 2, with 7 bases in between. Germline-derived CDR1 and CDR2 are SGHRS and YFSETQ. CDR3 nucleotide sequence: TGCGCCAGCAGCTTAACAGTAAACACTGAAGCTTTCTTT. Translating gives CASSLTVNTEAFF.

In nucleotides, the CDR3 is TGCGCCAGCAGCTTGGGGTACGGGGGATTTGTTGAAAAACTGTTTTTT. This encodes CASSLGYGGFVEKLFF. This chain joins TRBV5-1 and TRBJ1-4; tentative D call: TRBD1 (5 bases). Germline-derived CDR1 and CDR2 are SGHRS and YFSETQ. Trimming left V 0 bases short and J 7 bases short, with 16 bases between. This CDR3 has 16 residues. Using reference TRBV5-1 and TRBJ1-4 for the parts outside the CDR3, the full variable domain is KAGVTQTPRYLIKTRGQQVTLSCSPISGHRSVSWYQQTPGQGLQFLFEYFSETQRNKGNFPGRFSGRQFSNSRSEMNVSTLELGDSALYLCASSLGYGGFVEKLFFGSGTQLSVL.

This clone appeared once. This sequence joins TRBV5-4 and TRBJ1-1, with D perhaps matching TRBD1 (5 bases). CDR1 is SGHNT, CDR2 YYREEE, per germline (reference sequence). This CDR3 has 14 residues. V was pared by 1 base and J by 6 bases, with 13 bases between. The CDR3 loop is CASSLMRGLSEAFF. The CDR3 DNA reads TGTGCCAGCAGCTTGATGCGGGGGTTATCTGAAGCTTTCTTT.